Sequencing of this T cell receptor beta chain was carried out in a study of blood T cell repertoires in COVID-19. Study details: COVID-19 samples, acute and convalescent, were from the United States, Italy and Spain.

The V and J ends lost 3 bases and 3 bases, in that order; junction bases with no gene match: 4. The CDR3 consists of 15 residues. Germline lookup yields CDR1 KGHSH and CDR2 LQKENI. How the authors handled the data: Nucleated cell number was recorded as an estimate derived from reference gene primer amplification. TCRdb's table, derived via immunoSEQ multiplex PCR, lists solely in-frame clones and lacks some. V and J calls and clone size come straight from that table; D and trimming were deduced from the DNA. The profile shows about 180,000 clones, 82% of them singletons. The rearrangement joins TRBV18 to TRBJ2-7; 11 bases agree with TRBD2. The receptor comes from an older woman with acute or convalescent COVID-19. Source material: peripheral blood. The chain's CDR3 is CASSPGTSGDYEQYF. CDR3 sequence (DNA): TGTGCCAGCTCACCTGGGACTAGCGGAGACTACGAGCAGTACTTC.